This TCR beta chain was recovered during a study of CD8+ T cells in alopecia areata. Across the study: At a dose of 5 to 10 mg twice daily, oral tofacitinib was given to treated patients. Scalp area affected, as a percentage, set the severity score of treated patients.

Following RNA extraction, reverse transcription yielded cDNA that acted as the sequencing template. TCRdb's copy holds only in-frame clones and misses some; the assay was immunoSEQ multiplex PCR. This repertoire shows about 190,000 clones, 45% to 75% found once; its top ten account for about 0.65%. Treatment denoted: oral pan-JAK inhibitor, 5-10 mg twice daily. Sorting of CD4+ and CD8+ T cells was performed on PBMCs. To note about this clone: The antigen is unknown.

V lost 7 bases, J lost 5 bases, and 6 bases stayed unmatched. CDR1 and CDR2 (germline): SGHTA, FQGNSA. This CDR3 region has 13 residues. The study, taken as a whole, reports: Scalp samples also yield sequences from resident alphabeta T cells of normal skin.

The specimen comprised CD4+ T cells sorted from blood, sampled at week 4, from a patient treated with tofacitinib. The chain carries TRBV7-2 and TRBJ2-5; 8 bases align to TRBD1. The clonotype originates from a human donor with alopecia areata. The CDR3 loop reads CASTGQGAETQYF. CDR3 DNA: TGTGCCAGCACCGGACAGGGCGCGGAGACCCAGTACTTC.